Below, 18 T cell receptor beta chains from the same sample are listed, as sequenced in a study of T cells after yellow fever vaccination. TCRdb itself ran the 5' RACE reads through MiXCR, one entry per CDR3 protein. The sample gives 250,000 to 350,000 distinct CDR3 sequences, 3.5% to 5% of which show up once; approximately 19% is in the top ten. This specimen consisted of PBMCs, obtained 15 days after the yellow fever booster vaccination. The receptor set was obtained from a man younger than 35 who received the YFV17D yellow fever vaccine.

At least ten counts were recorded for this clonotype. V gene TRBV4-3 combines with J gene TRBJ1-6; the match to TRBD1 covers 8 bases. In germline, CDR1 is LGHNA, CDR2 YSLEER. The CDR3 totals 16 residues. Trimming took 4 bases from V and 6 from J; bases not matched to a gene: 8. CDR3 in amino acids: CASSPHAGGSNSPLHF. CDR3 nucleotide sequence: TGCGCCAGCAGCCCCCACGCAGGGGGCTCTAATTCACCCCTCCACTTT.

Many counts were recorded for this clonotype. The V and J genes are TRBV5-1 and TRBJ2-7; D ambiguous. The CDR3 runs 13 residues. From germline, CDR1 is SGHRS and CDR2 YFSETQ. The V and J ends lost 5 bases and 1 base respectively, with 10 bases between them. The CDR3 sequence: CASSQGSSYEQYF. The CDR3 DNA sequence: TGCGCCAGCAGTCAAGGGTCGTCCTACGAGCAGTACTTC. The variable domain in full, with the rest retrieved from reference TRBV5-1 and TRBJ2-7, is KAGVTQTPRYLIKTRGQQVTLSCSPISGHRSVSWYQQTPGQGLQFLFEYFSETQRNKGNFPGRFSGRQFSNSRSEMNVSTLELGDSALYLCASSQGSSYEQYFGPGTRLTVT.

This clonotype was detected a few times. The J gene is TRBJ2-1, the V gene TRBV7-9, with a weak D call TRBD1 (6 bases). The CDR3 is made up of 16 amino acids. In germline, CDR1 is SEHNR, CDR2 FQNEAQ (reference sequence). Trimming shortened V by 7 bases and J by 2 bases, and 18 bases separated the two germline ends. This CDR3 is CASNSWDKGAYNEQFF. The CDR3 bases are TGTGCCAGCAACTCCTGGGACAAGGGTGCCTACAATGAGCAGTTCTTC.

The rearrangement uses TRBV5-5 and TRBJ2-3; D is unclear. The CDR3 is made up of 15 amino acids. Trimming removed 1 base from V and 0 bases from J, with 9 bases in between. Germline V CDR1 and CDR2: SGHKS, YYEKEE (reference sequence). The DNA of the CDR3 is TGTGCCAGCAGCTTGAACTGGCCTAGCACAGATACGCAGTATTTT. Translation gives CASSLNWPSTDTQYF.

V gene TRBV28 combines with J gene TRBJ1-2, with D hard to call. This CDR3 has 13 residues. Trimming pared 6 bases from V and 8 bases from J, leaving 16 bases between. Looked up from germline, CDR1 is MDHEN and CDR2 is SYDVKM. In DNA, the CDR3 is TGTGCCAGCAGCTCGCCCGGGCAGTGGGGCTACACCTTC. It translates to CASSSPGQWGYTF.

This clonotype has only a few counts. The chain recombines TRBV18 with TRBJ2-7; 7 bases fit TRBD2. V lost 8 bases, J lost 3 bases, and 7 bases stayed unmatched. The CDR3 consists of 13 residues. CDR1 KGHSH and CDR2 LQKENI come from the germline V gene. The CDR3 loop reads CASIRGESYEQYF. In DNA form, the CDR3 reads TGTGCCAGCATACGGGGGGAAAGCTACGAGCAGTACTTC.

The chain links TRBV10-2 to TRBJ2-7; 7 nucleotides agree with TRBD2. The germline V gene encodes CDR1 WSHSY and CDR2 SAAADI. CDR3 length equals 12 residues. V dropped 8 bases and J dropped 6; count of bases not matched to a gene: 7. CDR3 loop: CASGGGMGEQYV. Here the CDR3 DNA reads TGCGCCAGCGGGGGGGGAATGGGCGAGCAGTACGTC.

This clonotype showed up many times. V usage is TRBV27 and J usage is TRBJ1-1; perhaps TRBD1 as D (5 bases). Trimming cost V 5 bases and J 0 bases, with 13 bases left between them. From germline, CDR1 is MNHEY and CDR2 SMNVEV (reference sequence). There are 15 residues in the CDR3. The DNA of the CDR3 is TGTGCCAGCAGTCCTTGGGGGGTCCTGAACACTGAAGCTTTCTTT. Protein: CASSPWGVLNTEAFF.

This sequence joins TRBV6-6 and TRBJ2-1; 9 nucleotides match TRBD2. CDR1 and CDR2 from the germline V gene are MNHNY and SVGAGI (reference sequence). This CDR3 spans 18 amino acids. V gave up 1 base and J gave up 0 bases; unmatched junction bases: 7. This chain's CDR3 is CASSYFRLAAGSYNEQFF. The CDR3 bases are TGTGCCAGCAGTTACTTCAGACTAGCGGCAGGCTCCTACAATGAGCAGTTCTTC.

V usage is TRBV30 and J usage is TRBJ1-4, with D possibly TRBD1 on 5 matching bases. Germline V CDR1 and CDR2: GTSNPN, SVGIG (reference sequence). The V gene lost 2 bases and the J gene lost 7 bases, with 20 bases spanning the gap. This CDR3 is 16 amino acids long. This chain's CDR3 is CAWSLGTGGPREKLFF. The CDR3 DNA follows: TGTGCCTGGAGTCTTGGGACCGGCGGCCCCCGTGAAAAACTGTTTTTT.

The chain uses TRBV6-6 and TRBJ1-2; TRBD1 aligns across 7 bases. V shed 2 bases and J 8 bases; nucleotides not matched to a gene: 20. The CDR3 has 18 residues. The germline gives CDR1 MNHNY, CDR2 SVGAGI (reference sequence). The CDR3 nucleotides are TGTGCCAGCAGTTACCCCGGGACAGATATCCCAACTGGCCGGGGCTACACCTTC. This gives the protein CASSYPGTDIPTGRGYTF.

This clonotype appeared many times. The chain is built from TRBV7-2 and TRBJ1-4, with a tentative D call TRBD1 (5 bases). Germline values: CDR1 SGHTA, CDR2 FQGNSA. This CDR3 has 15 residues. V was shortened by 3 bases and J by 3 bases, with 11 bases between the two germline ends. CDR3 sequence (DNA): TGTGCCAGCAGCTTGTCAAGACAGTCTAATGAAAAACTGTTTTTT. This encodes CASSLSRQSNEKLFF.

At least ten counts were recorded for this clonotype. CDR3 DNA sequence: TGTGCCAGCAGTTCCACTCGTCGCGCAACTAATGAAAAACTGTTTTTT. Protein sequence: CASSSTRRATNEKLFF. This sequence joins TRBV6-2 or TRBV6-3 and TRBJ1-4; D remains ambiguous. The CDR3 has 16 residues. The germline gives CDR1 MNHEY, CDR2 SVGEGT. Trimming left V 4 bases short and J 0 bases short, with 12 bases between.

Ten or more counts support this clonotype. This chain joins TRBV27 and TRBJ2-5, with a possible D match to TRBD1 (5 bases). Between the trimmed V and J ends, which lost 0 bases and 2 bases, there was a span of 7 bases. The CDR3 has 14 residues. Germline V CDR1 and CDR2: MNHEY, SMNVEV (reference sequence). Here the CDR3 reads CASSLSGHQETQYF. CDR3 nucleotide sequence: TGTGCCAGCAGTTTATCGGGGCATCAAGAGACCCAGTACTTC.

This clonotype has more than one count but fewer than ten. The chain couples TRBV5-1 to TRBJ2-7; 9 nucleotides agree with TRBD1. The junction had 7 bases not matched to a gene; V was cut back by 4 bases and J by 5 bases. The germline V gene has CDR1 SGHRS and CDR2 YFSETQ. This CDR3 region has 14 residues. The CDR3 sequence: CASSLEDRGNEQYF. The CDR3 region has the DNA TGCGCCAGCAGCCTGGAGGACAGGGGTAACGAGCAGTACTTC.

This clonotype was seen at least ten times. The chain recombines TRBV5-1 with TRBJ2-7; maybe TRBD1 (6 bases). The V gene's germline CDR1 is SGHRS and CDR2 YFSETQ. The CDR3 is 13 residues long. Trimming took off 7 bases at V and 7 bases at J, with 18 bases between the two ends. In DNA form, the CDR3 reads TGCGCCAGCGGCCGGGACACCATGTCTGAGCAGTACGTC. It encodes CASGRDTMSEQYV.

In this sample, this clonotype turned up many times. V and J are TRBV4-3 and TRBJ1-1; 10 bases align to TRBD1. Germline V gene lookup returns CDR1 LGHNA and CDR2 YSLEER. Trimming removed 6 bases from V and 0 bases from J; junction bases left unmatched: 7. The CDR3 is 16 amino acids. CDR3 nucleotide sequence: TGCGCCAGCAGTTTGGACAGGGGGATCATGAACACTGAAGCTTTCTTT. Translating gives CASSLDRGIMNTEAFF.

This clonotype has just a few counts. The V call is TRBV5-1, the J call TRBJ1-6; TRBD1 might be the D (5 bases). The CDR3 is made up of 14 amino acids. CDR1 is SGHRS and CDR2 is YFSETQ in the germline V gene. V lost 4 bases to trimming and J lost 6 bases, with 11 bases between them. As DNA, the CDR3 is TGCGCCAGCAGCCCCCGGGACGGTAATTCACCCCTCCACTTT. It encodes CASSPRDGNSPLHF.